The next 18 T cell receptor beta chains were all read from a single sample in a study of cytomegalovirus exposure and HLA in healthy donors. PCR primers comprised 60 Vbeta and 13 Jbeta primers. The assay was immunoSEQ multiplex PCR, and TCRdb's table has in-frame clones only and misses some. The sample consists of 130,000 or so clones, 81% of them appearing once. The sequencing sample was made of PBMCs. Receptors originate from a man younger than 30 in good health and CMV-seronegative.

This chain uses TRBV27 with TRBJ2-3, with D perhaps TRBD1 (8 bases). The CDR3 loop spans 17 amino acids. Germline-derived CDR1 and CDR2 are MNHEY and SMNVEV (reference sequence). The V and J ends lost 4 bases and 6 bases respectively, with 23 bases between them. CDR3 DNA sequence: TGTGCCAGCAGTTGGGGAGGGACAGGTATCTTGGGGGATACGCAGTATTTT. Amino acids: CASSWGGTGILGDTQYF.

The CDR3 here is CASSAQTRDRGRITYNSPLHF. The CDR3 nucleotides are TGTGCCAGCAGCGCACAAACCCGGGACAGGGGGCGCATCACCTATAATTCACCCCTCCACTTT. V usage is TRBV13 and J usage is TRBJ1-6, with 12 positions matching TRBD1. V dropped 5 bases and J dropped 2; count of bases not matched to a gene: 16. CDR3 length: 21 amino acids. The germline gives CDR1 PRHDT, CDR2 FYEKMQ (reference sequence).

The J gene is TRBJ1-1, the V gene TRBV11-2; D is uncertain. This CDR3 has 13 amino acids. The ends were cut back, 5 bases at V and 7 bases at J, with 14 bases in the middle. Germline V CDR1 and CDR2: SGHAT, FQNNGV. The CDR3 is CASSPNEGLEAFF. DNA of the CDR3: TGTGCCAGCAGCCCAAATGAGGGCCTTGAAGCTTTCTTT.

This clone was counted once. The chain recombines TRBV5-1 with TRBJ2-1; D perhaps matches TRBD1 (5 bases). V was trimmed by 5 bases and J by 6 bases, leaving 12 bases between them. Per germline, CDR1 SGHRS and CDR2 YFSETQ. CDR3 length: 13 amino acids. CDR3 loop: CASRPLRGNEQFF. For the CDR3, the DNA is TGCGCCAGCAGACCCCTAAGGGGCAATGAGCAGTTCTTC.

This chain joins TRBV6-1 and TRBJ1-4; D is ambiguous. The CDR3 spans 16 residues. Between the trimmed V and J ends, which lost 0 bases and 0 bases, there was a span of 8 bases. The germline CDR1 and CDR2 sequences are MNHNS and SASEGT. The CDR3 nucleotides are TGTGCCAGCAGTGAAGCCGGGGTTGCAACTAATGAAAAACTGTTTTTT. Residues: CASSEAGVATNEKLFF.

The V call is TRBV6-1, the J call TRBJ2-5, with 9 bases fitting TRBD2. The J call may be wrong; the DNA end is better matched by TRBJ2-7. The CDR3 loop spans 15 amino acids. Germline V CDR1 and CDR2: MNHNS, SASEGT. The CDR3 nucleotides read TGTGCCAGCAGTGCTGGTAGCGGGGGTGTCTACGAGCAGTACTTC. The encoded protein is CASSAGSGGVYEQYF.

The chain is built from TRBV7-8 and TRBJ2-1, with D perhaps TRBD1 (7 bases). The V end was cut by 0 bases, the J end by 7 bases, with 10 bases between. This CDR3 is built from 14 residues. Per germline, CDR1 SGHVS and CDR2 FQNEAQ. CDR3 loop: CASSLASGGNEQFF. For the CDR3, the DNA is TGTGCCAGCAGCTTAGCCTCAGGGGGGAATGAGCAGTTCTTC.

This chain links TRBV9 with TRBJ1-1, with 9 positions matching TRBD1. CDR1 SGDLS and CDR2 YYNGEE come from the germline V gene. Trimming cost V 4 bases and J 1 base; bases outside gene matches: 5. The CDR3 runs 15 residues. This CDR3 reads CASSPGDRANTEAFF. CDR3 bases: TGTGCCAGCAGCCCGGGGGACAGGGCGAACACTGAAGCTTTCTTT.

This rearrangement joins TRBV9 to TRBJ1-1; D remains ambiguous. Germline values: CDR1 SGDLS, CDR2 YYNGEE. The length of the CDR3 is 16 residues. V was shortened by 4 bases and J by 4 bases, with 20 bases between the two germline ends. Here the CDR3 DNA reads TGTGCCAGCAGCCCCGAGGGCGGAGCTCTGGCCACTGAAGCTTTCTTT. This translates into CASSPEGGALATEAFF.

V is TRBV19 and J is TRBJ2-5; tentative D call: TRBD2 (7 bases). The germline V gene has CDR1 LNHDA and CDR2 SQIVND (reference sequence). V was cut by 4 bases and J by 5 bases, with 17 bases left in between. CDR3 length equals 15 residues. CDR3 in amino acids: CASSRGRGAAETQYF. CDR3 nucleotide sequence: TGTGCCAGTAGTAGGGGACGGGGGGCAGCGGAGACCCAGTACTTC.

V and J are TRBV19 and TRBJ1-1, with D perhaps matching TRBD1 (5 bases). The V and J ends lost 7 bases and 1 base respectively, with 19 bases between them. This CDR3 contains 16 residues. Germline values: CDR1 LNHDA, CDR2 SQIVND (reference sequence). Here the CDR3 reads CASTLDRGWGNTEAFF. The CDR3 coding sequence is TGTGCCAGTACCCTAGATAGGGGCTGGGGGAACACTGAAGCTTTCTTT.

The V call is TRBV19, the J call TRBJ1-2; unclear D gene. The CDR3 contains 14 residues. Per the germline V gene, CDR1 is LNHDA and CDR2 is SQIVND (reference sequence). Trimming took 10 bases from V and 4 from J, leaving 19 bases between them. CDR3 region: CATMPRGSPYGYTF. The CDR3 DNA sequence: TGTGCCACTATGCCCCGCGGGAGCCCCTATGGCTACACCTTC.

This clone was found a few times. This chain connects TRBV6-6 to TRBJ1-1; D perhaps matches TRBD1 (5 bases). This CDR3 has 12 amino acids. Trimming shortened V by 0 bases and J by 11 bases, and 10 bases separated the two germline ends. Per the germline V gene, CDR1 is MNHNY and CDR2 is SVGAGI (reference sequence). CDR3 loop: CASSYSAGRAFF. DNA of the CDR3: TGTGCCAGCAGTTACTCGGCAGGGAGGGCTTTCTTT.

This clone appeared once. CDR3 DNA sequence: TGCGCCAGCAGCTTTAGGGGGACTGAAGCTTTCTTT. It translates to CASSFRGTEAFF. The V and J genes are TRBV5-1 and TRBJ1-1; weak D call: TRBD1 (6 bases). The CDR3 is 12 amino acids. Germline V gene sequence: CDR1 SGHRS, CDR2 YFSETQ. V was trimmed by 2 bases and J by 5 bases, leaving 7 bases between them.

The chain recombines TRBV7-9 with TRBJ1-1, with D hard to call. Germline assignment: CDR1 SEHNR and CDR2 FQNEAQ (reference sequence). The CDR3 is made up of 15 amino acids. The V end lost 1 base, the J end lost 6 bases, and 15 bases lay between the germline ends. DNA of the CDR3: TGTGCCAGCAGCTTAGAGGGCCGGGGTGGTCCTGAAGCTTTCTTT. As protein: CASSLEGRGGPEAFF.

The chain employs TRBV7-6 and TRBJ2-1, with 9 positions matching TRBD1. Trimming cost V 8 bases and J 7 bases; bases outside gene matches: 9. CDR3 size: 14 residues. CDR1 and CDR2 (germline): SGHVS, FNYEAQ. In nucleotides, the CDR3 is TGTGCCAGCGCACAACAGGGGGCGCGGAATGAGCAGTTCTTC. Translating gives CASAQQGARNEQFF.

The chain uses TRBV19 and TRBJ1-4, with D perhaps TRBD1 (5 bases). Germline lookup yields CDR1 LNHDA and CDR2 SQIVND (reference sequence). The CDR3 consists of 15 residues. V shed 3 bases and J shed 5 bases, with 13 bases lying between them. This CDR3 reads CASSMGGTVNEKLFF. In nucleotides, the CDR3 is TGTGCCAGTAGTATGGGAGGGACCGTAAATGAAAAACTGTTTTTT.

This chain connects TRBV30 to TRBJ1-1; 8 bases are shared with TRBD1. CDR3 size: 15 residues. Germline CDR1 and CDR2: GTSNPN and SVGIG (reference sequence). V shed 5 bases and J 1 base; nucleotides not matched to a gene: 9. As DNA, the CDR3 is TGTGCCTGGGCCGGACAGGGACCGCGGAACACTGAAGCTTTCTTT. This translates into CAWAGQGPRNTEAFF.